The present T cell receptor (beta chain) was sequenced within a study of shared clonotypes between healthy human individuals (dated by TCRdb to the early 2020s). Turning to the overall study: A couple of women and a few men aged 18 to 49 years were included in the cohort. Different laboratories and diverse techniques were used to prepare libraries and sequence TCR repertoires, to increase sequencing depth and limit assay-specific biases. The study deeply sequenced blood TCR repertoires of five healthy adults to estimate repertoire size and the extent of clonotype sharing between individuals. For each donor, CD4 naive and CD4 memory were each given three plates, CD8 naive was given two plates, and CD8 memory was given one plate. Leukapheresis yielded between about 0.9 and 9.5 billion PBMCs per donor. Overall results and qualifications from the work: Naive subsets generally had larger estimated clonotype richness than memory subsets. Only blood was sampled, and tissue TCR repertoires likely differ from those in blood. Pairwise subsampling led to the expectation that sequencing depth would affect the degree of clonotype sharing among donors. The genetic and exposure-history diversity represented was limited by the small number of donors. About 5% of naive CD4, 3.5% of naive CD8, approximately 2% of memory CD4, and around 0.42% of memory CD8 clonotypes were shared across four donors. Compared with non-shared clonotypes, the clonotypes found in all four sorted-subset donors had higher generation probabilities. Rarefaction of sorted-subset datasets indicated incomplete sequencing despite the large sequencing depth.

For this clone: Its cognate antigen has yet to be identified. Base quality data are lacking; no much larger clone is found one base away.

The CDR3 numbers 12 residues from cysteine through phenylalanine. The DNA shown is the 36-base CDR3, in frame from base 1. V gives up 1 base and J gives up 5 bases, and the segment between their germline ends measures 5 bases. The germline V gene (reference sequence) gives CDR1 as MNHNY and CDR2 as SVGAGI. TCR CDR3 regions were amplified from genomic DNA by multiplex PCR using the deep immunoSEQ assay. For each cell subset, the extracted genomic DNA was distributed evenly across all wells of several immunoSEQ 96-well plates, and each plate served as one replicate. Each replicate PCR for sorted subsets received about 220 ng genomic DNA, equal to roughly 33,000 T cell genomes. Purified libraries were quantified with a Qubit 3.0 fluorometer, sized on a Bioanalyzer 2100, and re-quantified with the KAPA Library Quantification kit. Every immunoSEQ 96-well plate was sequenced on a dedicated single-read 150-cycle Illumina NextSeq 550 flow cell. The paper's data handling went like this. Because the immunoSEQ output held only junctional sequences and lacked quality scores, the filtering could not match the filtering applied to full-length reads. Sequences were annotated with PyIR, a Python wrapper for IgBLAST v1.9, and V/J genes and CDR3 were assigned using IMGT germline references. Reads were filtered out if the reads had weak V/J assignments (E-value above 1e-6), no CDR3, stop codons, out-of-frame junctions, or ambiguous translated residues. V3J clonotypes were defined by identical inferred V gene, J gene, and CDR3 amino acid sequence. To compute the percentage overlap between repertoires, the number of shared unique clonotypes was divided by the size of the smaller repertoire. Repertoire richness was assessed with RTK rarefaction, the Chao1 estimator, and Recon v2.1 estimates of unobserved clonotypes. Generation probabilities were computed with OLGA for all TCRbeta clonotypes obtained by the gDNA method from a handful of donors. This immuneACCESS table, as held by TCRdb, lists in-frame sequences with V and J called but not all clones. Of the missing ones, under half trace to an unresolved V gene in checked studies; the others have no known cause. That table is the source of V, J and clone size, and D and trimming were worked out from the DNA. Across this sample there are roughly 2 million clones, with about 95% seen only once. The top ten constitute 0.9% to 1.3% of the sample.

CD8 naive samples consisted of CD45RO-negative cells that were positively selected for CCR7, yielding a CD45RA+CCR7+ population without TemRA cells. Healthy HIV-negative adults with no recently reported acute infections or vaccinations were included as donors. Only Caucasian adults living in Nashville, Tennessee, USA were represented among the donors. Blood was collected by leukapheresis, and PBMCs were isolated by Ficoll-Histopaque density gradient centrifugation and then cryopreserved in liquid nitrogen vapor phase. Analytical flow cytometry was used to check the purity and quantity of every magnetically sorted T cell population. From each sorted fraction, genomic DNA was isolated and quantified by UV absorbance on a Nanodrop 2000c.

The sequencing sample was made of naive CD8+ T cells sorted from blood. The intended sense of this specimen's cell subset or site label: CD45RA+CCR7+. Recombination linked TRBV6-6 to TRBJ1-1; no D gene can be assigned with confidence. The source is a young man in good health. The nucleotide sequence reads as follows: TGTGCCAGCAGTTACTGGGAAACTGAAGCTTTCTTT. It specifies CASSYWETEAFF.